This entry lists 28 T cell receptor beta chains sequenced from one sample in a study of CXCR3-negative and CXCR3-positive naive CD8 T cells. Antigens of these TCRs are unknown. Broader study findings: Naive cells positive for CXCR3 carried more hydrophobic TRB CDR3s than CXCR3-negative ones.

Each TRB cDNA library was prepared by 5' RACE (with UMI labels). Following a re-call of the 5' RACE reads, TCRdb has one entry per CDR3 protein and lacks DNA. Its clone listing holds 75,000 to 100,000 distinct CDR3 sequences. Sequenced input: naive CXCR3+ CD8+ T cells from blood. The subset denotes: CD45RO-CCR7+CD27+CD95- naive CD8+ T cells expressing CXCR3 (TNR3+). Source of these receptors: a human donor in good health. Some clones in this sample may be carry-over from other donors' samples.

The chain recombines TRBV12-3 or TRBV12-4 with TRBJ1-2; TCRdb reports TRBD1, a call that lacks DNA to check it against. The CDR3 has 13 amino acids. This CDR3 is CASSVTGGYGYTF.

V gene TRBV14 combines with J gene TRBJ2-5; TCRdb's assignment of TRBD1 cannot be checked, as there is no DNA. This CDR3 has 17 amino acids. Germline CDR1 SGHDN, CDR2 FVKESK. CDR3 protein: CASSQGGGQRISETQYF.

The rearrangement links TRBV7-2 to TRBJ2-5; absent DNA, TCRdb's TRBD2 call cannot be checked. The CDR3 is made up of 18 amino acids. From germline, CDR1 is SGHTA and CDR2 FQGNSA. CDR3 loop: CASSLDYLAGGYQETQYF.

This chain uses TRBV19 with TRBJ1-1; no DNA is available, so the TRBD1 call from TCRdb remains unchecked. Germline V CDR1 and CDR2: LNHDA, SQIVND (reference sequence). The CDR3 is 15 residues long. The CDR3 here is CASSMMDSLNTEAFF.

The genes are TRBV12-3 or TRBV12-4 and TRBJ1-1. The CDR3 has 12 amino acids. CDR3 sequence reads: CASNSGSTEAFF.

The V gene is TRBV29-1, the J gene TRBJ1-1. Germline CDR1 SQVTM, CDR2 ANQGSEA. This CDR3 is 13 amino acids long. This CDR3 reads CSVEDRLRTEAFF.

This chain uses TRBV12-3 or TRBV12-4 with TRBJ1-1; TCRdb picks TRBD1, but there is no DNA to check that call. This CDR3 spans 13 amino acids. CDR3 sequence reads: CASSIGGNTEAFF.

The chain uses TRBV7-2 and TRBJ1-5; the D call from TCRdb, TRBD1, cannot be confirmed without DNA. The CDR3 runs to 16 residues. Germline-derived CDR1 and CDR2 are SGHTA and FQGNSA. CDR3 in amino acids: CASSLSPGSGNQPQHF.

This chain connects TRBV7-9 to TRBJ1-5. The CDR3 extends over 15 amino acids. Germline V gene sequence: CDR1 SEHNR, CDR2 FQNEAQ (reference sequence). CDR3 sequence: CASSPAGGSNQPQHF. Using reference TRBV7-9 and TRBJ1-5 for the parts outside the CDR3, the full variable domain is DTGVSQNPRHKITKRGQNVTFRCDPISEHNRLYWYRQTLGQGPEFLTYFQNEAQLEKSRLLSDRFSAERPKGSFSTLEIQRTEQGDSAMYLCASSPAGGSNQPQHFGDGTRLSIL.

The chain is built from TRBV5-6 and TRBJ2-5; the TCRdb call, TRBD1, lacks DNA for checking. Germline V gene lookup returns CDR1 SGHDT and CDR2 YYEEEE. This CDR3 spans 15 amino acids. This CDR3 is CASSGLDREWETQYF.

The rearrangement uses TRBV12-3 or TRBV12-4 and TRBJ1-1. CDR3 size: 14 residues. CDR3 region: CASSFITPNTEAFF.

This sequence joins TRBV28 and TRBJ1-1. CDR3 length: 16 amino acids. Germline V gives CDR1 MDHEN, CDR2 SYDVKM. The CDR3 reads CASSLQVTRVGTEAFF.

The CDR3 here is CATAPGETYEQYF. The chain employs TRBV10-3 and TRBJ2-7; TCRdb selects TRBD1, and the lack of DNA leaves this call unchecked. CDR3 length: 13 residues. Germline V gene lookup returns CDR1 ENHRY and CDR2 SYGVKD.

The chain has TRBV28 and TRBJ2-2; TCRdb calls TRBD1, which cannot be checked without DNA. The germline gives CDR1 MDHEN, CDR2 SYDVKM. This CDR3 is built from 16 residues. The CDR3 spells CASSFERWGDTGELFF.

This chain's CDR3 is CASSQDHALSGTDTQYF. The chain combines TRBV4-3 with TRBJ2-3. This CDR3 is 17 amino acids long. Germline values: CDR1 LGHNA, CDR2 YSLEER.

The V gene is TRBV7-9, the J gene TRBJ2-7. Germline loops: CDR1 SEHNR, CDR2 FQNEAQ (reference sequence). This CDR3 is 13 amino acids long. This chain's CDR3 is CASSFEQFYEQYF.

The chain has TRBV19 and TRBJ2-5; TCRdb picks TRBD2, but there is no DNA to check that call. The germline V gene encodes CDR1 LNHDA and CDR2 SQIVND (reference sequence). This CDR3 is 17 amino acids long. CDR3 loop: CASSIKSGSKTQGTQYF.

The rearrangement joins TRBV7-2 to TRBJ2-1; TCRdb picks TRBD2, but there is no DNA to check that call. CDR3 length: 15 residues. Germline V gives CDR1 SGHTA, CDR2 FQGNSA. Here the CDR3 reads CASSFGAIPHDEQFF. Full variable domain (rest looked up from reference TRBV7-2 and TRBJ2-1): GAGVSQSPSNKVTEKGKDVELRCDPISGHTALYWYRQSLGQGLEFLIYFQGNSAPDKSGLPSDRFSAERTGGSVSTLTIQRTQQEDSAVYLCASSFGAIPHDEQFFGPGTRLTVL.

The chain uses TRBV11-2 and TRBJ2-3; the D call of TRBD2 rests on TCRdb alone, since no DNA is present to check it. This CDR3 is built from 17 residues. CDR1 and CDR2 (germline): SGHAT, FQNNGV. The CDR3 loop reads CASSRTSGGSSTDTQYF.

The chain employs TRBV12-3 or TRBV12-4 and TRBJ1-1; TCRdb reports TRBD1, a call that lacks DNA to check it against. This CDR3 region has 15 residues. CDR3 sequence: CASSLLGDRGSEAFF.

This sequence joins TRBV19 and TRBJ2-5; TCRdb's assignment of TRBD2 cannot be checked, as there is no DNA. The CDR3 totals 16 residues. Germline V lookup: CDR1 LNHDA, CDR2 SQIVND (reference sequence). The CDR3 sequence: CASGSQREEYQETQYF.

The rearrangement links TRBV7-2 to TRBJ2-7; checking the TCRdb D call of TRBD1 is not possible without DNA. This CDR3 region has 15 residues. Per the germline V gene, CDR1 is SGHTA and CDR2 is FQGNSA. Here the CDR3 reads CASDPTGTGVHEQYF.

The rearrangement links TRBV25-1 to TRBJ2-1. Germline CDR1 reads MGHDK; CDR2 reads SYGVNS. The CDR3 is 12 amino acids. The CDR3 region is CASSDSWAEQFF.

The chain is built from TRBV19 and TRBJ2-7. This CDR3 has 11 residues. Germline V gene lookup returns CDR1 LNHDA and CDR2 SQIVND (reference sequence). The chain's CDR3 is CASSITGEQYF.

V usage is TRBV7-9 and J usage is TRBJ2-5; TCRdb outputs TRBD1, but without DNA this stays unchecked. In germline, CDR1 is SEHNR, CDR2 FQNEAQ (reference sequence). This CDR3 spans 13 amino acids. The CDR3 sequence is CASSFPGEETQYF.

CDR3: CSARVSASGSIQYF. V is TRBV20-1 and J is TRBJ2-4; TCRdb's D call of TRBD2 is untestable without DNA. The CDR3 is 14 amino acids. Per the germline V gene, CDR1 is DFQATT and CDR2 is SNEGSKA (reference sequence).

The chain carries TRBV3-1 and TRBJ2-7; with no DNA, the TCRdb D assignment of TRBD1 cannot be verified. The V gene's germline CDR1 is LGHDT and CDR2 YNNKEL (reference sequence). The CDR3 covers 17 residues. CDR3: CASSQDFRDGRGYEQYF.

The chain recombines TRBV29-1 with TRBJ2-1; TCRdb outputs TRBD1, but without DNA this stays unchecked. CDR1 and CDR2 (germline): SQVTM, ANQGSEA. This CDR3 spans 15 amino acids. CDR3 sequence: CSVRGVAPAYNEQFF.